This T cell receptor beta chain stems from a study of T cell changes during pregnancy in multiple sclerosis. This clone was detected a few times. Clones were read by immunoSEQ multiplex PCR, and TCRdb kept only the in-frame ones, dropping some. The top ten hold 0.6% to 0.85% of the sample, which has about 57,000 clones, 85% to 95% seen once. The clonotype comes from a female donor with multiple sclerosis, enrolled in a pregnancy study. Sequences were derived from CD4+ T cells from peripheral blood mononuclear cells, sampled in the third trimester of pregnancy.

CDR3 region: CASSLRQGDNSPLHF. DNA for the CDR3: TGTGCCAGCAGTCTGCGACAGGGGGATAATTCACCCCTCCACTTT. This chain uses TRBV2 with TRBJ1-6, with TRBD1 matching 9 bases. The germline V gene has CDR1 SNHLY and CDR2 FYNNEI. V shed 5 bases and J 5 bases; nucleotides not matched to a gene: 4. The CDR3 has 15 amino acids.